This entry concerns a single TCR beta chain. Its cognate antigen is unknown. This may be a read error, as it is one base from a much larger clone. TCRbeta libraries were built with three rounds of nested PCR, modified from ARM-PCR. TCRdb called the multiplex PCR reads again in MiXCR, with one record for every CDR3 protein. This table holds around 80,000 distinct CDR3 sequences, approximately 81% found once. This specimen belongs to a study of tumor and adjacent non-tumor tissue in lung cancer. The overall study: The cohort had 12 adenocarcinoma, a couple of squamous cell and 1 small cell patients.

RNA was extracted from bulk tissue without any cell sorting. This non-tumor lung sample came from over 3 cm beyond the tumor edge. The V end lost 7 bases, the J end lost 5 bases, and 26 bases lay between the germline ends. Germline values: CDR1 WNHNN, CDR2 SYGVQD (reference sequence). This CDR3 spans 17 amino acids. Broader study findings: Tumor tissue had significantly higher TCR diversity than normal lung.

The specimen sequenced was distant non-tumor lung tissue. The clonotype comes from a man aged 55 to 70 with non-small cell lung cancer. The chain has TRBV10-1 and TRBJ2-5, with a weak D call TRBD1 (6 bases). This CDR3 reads CASITPPSWRTGETQYF. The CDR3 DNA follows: TGCGCCAGCATAACTCCGCCTAGCTGGAGAACAGGGGAGACCCAGTACTTC.